The 19 T cell receptor beta chains given below trace back to one sample, sequenced in a study of technical replicates of blood from several donors. Sequenced by immunoSEQ multiplex PCR; TCRdb stores in-frame clones only, minus some. The table records some 74,000 clones, roughly 95% of them present only once. Specimen: T cells isolated from PBMCs. The receptor source for this set is a human donor in good health.

V gene TRBV9 combines with J gene TRBJ2-1, with 13 bases identical to TRBD2. V lost 4 bases to trimming and J lost 7 bases; unmatched junction nucleotides: 8. The germline V gene encodes CDR1 SGDLS and CDR2 YYNGEE. The CDR3 runs to 16 residues. CDR3 DNA: TGTGCCAGCAGCCTGAGACTAGCGGGGGGCGAAAATGAGCAGTTCTTC. It encodes CASSLRLAGGENEQFF.

The V and J genes are TRBV27 and TRBJ2-1; D is possibly TRBD2 (5 bases). The CDR3 covers 14 residues. Germline assignment: CDR1 MNHEY and CDR2 SMNVEV (reference sequence). Trimming removed 5 bases from V and 6 bases from J, with 14 bases in between. The CDR3 spells CASSPSGFGNEQFF. The CDR3 coding sequence is TGTGCCAGCAGTCCCTCGGGGTTCGGCAATGAGCAGTTCTTC.

The chain is built from TRBV19 and TRBJ1-1; maybe TRBD1 (5 bases). Germline V gives CDR1 LNHDA, CDR2 SQIVND (reference sequence). Between the trimmed V and J ends, which lost 7 bases and 3 bases, there was a span of 21 bases. The length of the CDR3 is 16 residues. The chain's CDR3 is CASIGGAISIYTEAFF. CDR3 nucleotide sequence: TGTGCCAGTATAGGAGGGGCGATTTCAATTTACACTGAAGCTTTCTTT. Together with reference TRBV19 and TRBJ1-1, the CDR3 gives the full variable domain: DGGITQSPKYLFRKEGQNVTLSCEQNLNHDAMYWYRQDPGQGLRLIYYSQIVNDFQKGDIAEGYSVSREKKESFPLTVTSAQKNPTAFYLCASIGGAISIYTEAFFGQGTRLTVV.

CDR3 sequence: CASSFGQGAAGELFF. The DNA of the CDR3 is TGTGCCAGCAGTTTCGGGCAGGGGGCTGCCGGGGAGCTGTTTTTT. The chain is built from TRBV27 and TRBJ2-2, with 8 bases lining up with TRBD1. The CDR3 is made up of 15 amino acids. Looked up from germline, CDR1 is MNHEY and CDR2 is SMNVEV (reference sequence). Trimming took 3 bases from V and 6 from J; bases not matched to a gene: 6.

The chain has TRBV19 and TRBJ1-3; the D gene is possibly TRBD1 (5 bases). CDR1 and CDR2 (germline): LNHDA, SQIVND (reference sequence). The CDR3 runs to 15 residues. Trimming removed 4 bases from V and 2 bases from J, with 12 bases in between. Here the CDR3 reads CASSKAGWTGNTIYF. CDR3 nucleotide sequence: TGTGCCAGTAGTAAGGCAGGGTGGACTGGAAACACCATATATTTT. Full variable domain (missing parts from reference TRBV19 and TRBJ1-3): DGGITQSPKYLFRKEGQNVTLSCEQNLNHDAMYWYRQDPGQGLRLIYYSQIVNDFQKGDIAEGYSVSREKKESFPLTVTSAQKNPTAFYLCASSKAGWTGNTIYFGEGSWLTVV.

The chain combines TRBV6-1 with TRBJ1-2; D may be TRBD1 (6 bases). Germline CDR1 reads MNHNS; CDR2 reads SASEGT. The V gene lost 2 bases and the J gene lost 0 bases, with 16 bases spanning the gap. The CDR3 runs to 17 residues. The CDR3 loop is CASSENRGGASNYGYTF. The CDR3 DNA sequence: TGTGCCAGCAGTGAAAACCGGGGGGGGGCTTCTAACTATGGCTACACCTTC.

This clone occurred once. The chain combines TRBV10-3 with TRBJ2-1; D gene uncertain. Trimming left V 7 bases short and J 5 bases short, with 6 bases between. The CDR3 covers 11 residues. Germline V CDR1 and CDR2: ENHRY, SYGVKD. CDR3 nucleotides: TGTGCCATCACCTCTAACAATGAGCAGTTCTTC. Protein sequence: CAITSNNEQFF.

The V call is TRBV2, the J call TRBJ2-1, with D uncertain. Trimming removed 0 bases at V and 10 bases at J, with 13 bases between. Germline assignment: CDR1 SNHLY and CDR2 FYNNEI. The CDR3 length is 14 residues. In nucleotides, the CDR3 is TGTGCCAGCAGTGAAGCGCTACATTCGAGGGAGCAGTTCTTC. It yields the protein CASSEALHSREQFF.

This clone appeared once. This chain joins TRBV6-5 and TRBJ2-1; 7 nucleotides agree with TRBD2. Germline CDR1 is MNHEY and CDR2 is SVGAGI. Losses at the gene ends were 8 bases for V and 12 bases for J; bases not matched to a gene: 16. This CDR3 comprises 14 residues. CDR3 DNA: TGTGCCAGCGGGTGGCAGGGAGGGCCCGGGGGGCAGTTCTTC. It translates to CASGWQGGPGGQFF.

The CDR3 region has the DNA TGTGCCAGCAGGAGGGAAAGGACAGCCGAGCAGTTCTTC. It translates to CASRRERTAEQFF. The genes are TRBV13 and TRBJ2-1, with D possibly being TRBD1 (6 bases). CDR1 is PRHDT, CDR2 FYEKMQ, per germline (reference sequence). This CDR3 comprises 13 residues. Deletions cut 6 bases from V and 10 bases from J, with 16 bases between.

The chain links TRBV6-5 to TRBJ2-7; TRBD1 matches at 7 bases. The junction had 4 bases not matched to a gene; V was cut back by 5 bases and J by 3 bases. CDR3 length equals 13 residues. Looked up from germline, CDR1 is MNHEY and CDR2 is SVGAGI. CDR3 sequence: CASSTGTVYEQYF. CDR3 in DNA: TGTGCCAGCAGTACCGGGACAGTCTACGAGCAGTACTTC.

The rearrangement joins TRBV6-5 to TRBJ1-6; D unclear. Germline V gives CDR1 MNHEY, CDR2 SVGAGI. Trimming left V 2 bases short and J 8 bases short, with 13 bases between. The CDR3 is made up of 15 amino acids. The CDR3 DNA sequence: TGTGCCAGCAGTTACCTCGGGGAGAGTGATTCACCCCTCCACTTT. This codes for CASSYLGESDSPLHF.

The genes are TRBV28 and TRBJ1-5; TRBD1 matches 9 bases. Losses at the gene ends were 6 bases for V and 6 bases for J; bases not matched to a gene: 12. Germline-derived CDR1 and CDR2 are MDHEN and SYDVKM. The length of the CDR3 is 16 residues. CDR3 nucleotides: TGTGCCAGCAGCACCTCCGGGACAGGGTTCAGTCAGCCCCAGCATTTT. Translated: CASSTSGTGFSQPQHF.

V is TRBV6-4 and J is TRBJ2-1, with unresolved D. Germline loops: CDR1 MRHNA, CDR2 SNTAGT. This CDR3 spans 13 amino acids. Trimming stripped 5 bases from V and 2 bases from J, with 7 bases between. The CDR3 loop reads CASSSPAYNEQFF. CDR3 sequence (DNA): TGTGCCAGCAGTAGTCCGGCCTACAATGAGCAGTTCTTC.

The CDR3 here is CASSPGQGEGASGELFF. CDR3 sequence (DNA): TGTGCCAGCAGTCCCGGACAGGGAGAGGGCGCGAGCGGGGAGCTGTTTTTT. This rearrangement joins TRBV28 to TRBJ2-2; 8 nucleotides align to TRBD1. This CDR3 is built from 17 residues. With 5 bases clipped from V and 7 bases from J, the junction kept 15 bases outside the gene matches. The germline V gene encodes CDR1 MDHEN and CDR2 SYDVKM.

The chain combines TRBV7-8 with TRBJ1-5; D is uncertain. Trimming removed 5 bases at V and 4 bases at J, with 12 bases between. The CDR3 spans 14 residues. Germline lookup yields CDR1 SGHVS and CDR2 FQNEAQ. CDR3 region: CASSPGDLNQPQHF. Written as DNA, the CDR3 is TGTGCCAGCAGCCCTGGAGATCTTAATCAGCCCCAGCATTTT.

The V gene is TRBV28, the J gene TRBJ2-1, with 9 bases that match TRBD2. The CDR3 runs to 17 residues. The V gene's germline CDR1 is MDHEN and CDR2 SYDVKM. DNA for the CDR3: TGTGCTGCTATAGCGGGAGAATTCGCGGGGTCCTACAATGAGCAGTTCTTC. It encodes CAAIAGEFAGSYNEQFF.

The chain recombines TRBV10-1 with TRBJ2-2; 8 bases are a match to TRBD1. CDR1 and CDR2 (germline): WNHNN, SYGVQD (reference sequence). The CDR3 is made up of 17 amino acids. V gave up 8 bases and J gave up 2 bases; unmatched junction bases: 13. The CDR3 loop is CASPPPGTGLNTGELFF. The CDR3 region has the DNA TGCGCCAGCCCACCCCCCGGGACAGGATTAAACACCGGGGAGCTGTTTTTT.

The V call is TRBV5-1, the J call TRBJ2-1; TRBD2 aligns across 8 bases. The V and J ends lost 0 bases and 5 bases, in that order; junction bases with no gene match: 7. CDR3 length equals 16 residues. Germline CDR1 SGHRS, CDR2 YFSETQ. CDR3 loop: CASSLEAGEGNNEQFF. For the CDR3, the DNA is TGCGCCAGCAGCTTGGAAGCGGGAGAGGGAAACAATGAGCAGTTCTTC.